The 9 T cell receptor beta chains listed next were all sequenced from one sample in a study of shared T cell receptors in the human thymus. Generated by immunoSEQ multiplex PCR, the TCRdb table keeps only in-frame clones and is missing some. The sample carries hundreds of thousands of clones, roughly 90% recorded once. The same sample was also studied in work on human thymus T cells.

Sequenced sample: thymocytes. These receptors originate from a boy younger than two with a congenital heart defect.

The V gene is TRBV5-4, the J gene TRBJ2-7; a possible D gene is TRBD2 (5 bases). V was trimmed by 4 bases and J by 2 bases, leaving 13 bases between them. The CDR3 covers 14 residues. Germline V lookup: CDR1 SGHNT, CDR2 YYREEE (reference sequence). The CDR3 DNA reads TGTGCCAGCAGCCCCCGGGTCGGGACCTACGAGCAGTACTTC. Its protein product is CASSPRVGTYEQYF.

The J gene is TRBJ2-5, the V gene TRBV28; a weak D match, TRBD2 (7 bases). The CDR3 sequence is 14 residues long. In germline, CDR1 is MDHEN, CDR2 SYDVKM. The V end was cut by 1 base, the J end by 5 bases, with 11 bases between. CDR3 DNA: TGTGCCAGCAGTTTATCCGGGGGGCGGGAGACCCAGTACTTC. It specifies CASSLSGGRETQYF.

This clone has only one observation. The chain is built from TRBV4-1 and TRBJ2-6; 9 bases line up with TRBD2. Per germline, CDR1 MGHRA and CDR2 YSYEKL. The CDR3 has 18 amino acids. J was trimmed by 2 bases and V by 1 base; bases with no gene match: 6. CDR3 region: CASSQAIGLATGANVLTF. In DNA form, the CDR3 reads TGCGCCAGCAGCCAAGCAATCGGACTAGCGACTGGGGCCAACGTCCTGACTTTC.

The chain is built from TRBV7-6 and TRBJ2-1; 7 bases are shared with TRBD2. CDR3 length equals 13 residues. The V and J ends lost 4 bases and 5 bases, in that order; junction bases with no gene match: 2. Germline loops: CDR1 SGHVS, CDR2 FNYEAQ. CDR3 protein: CASSSGTNNEQFF. CDR3 sequence (DNA): TGTGCCAGCAGCTCCGGGACTAACAATGAGCAGTTCTTC.

The rearrangement links TRBV7-8 to TRBJ2-5; 9 nucleotides match TRBD2. V shed 11 bases and J 2 bases; nucleotides not matched to a gene: 3. CDR3 length equals 12 residues. The germline CDR1 and CDR2 sequences are SGHVS and FQNEAQ. The CDR3 coding sequence is TGTGCCGGGCTAGCGGGGCAAGAGACCCAGTACTTC. The encoded protein is CAGLAGQETQYF.

The chain uses TRBV28 and TRBJ2-2, with 7 bases that match TRBD2. The germline gives CDR1 MDHEN, CDR2 SYDVKM. After removal of 6 bases from V and 7 bases from J, the junction contained 8 bases not matched to a gene. The CDR3 contains 14 residues. CDR3 coding DNA: TGTGCCAGCAGGGGCGGGGGTTCCCACGGGGAGCTGTTTTTT. As protein: CASRGGGSHGELFF.

The chain employs TRBV5-1 and TRBJ2-1; a weak D match, TRBD2 (6 bases). Germline V lookup: CDR1 SGHRS, CDR2 YFSETQ. Trimming took 0 bases from V and 3 from J, leaving 13 bases between them. The length of the CDR3 is 16 residues. DNA of the CDR3: TGCGCCAGCAGCTTGGACGGGGGTAGCGGCTACAATGAGCAGTTCTTC. Its protein product is CASSLDGGSGYNEQFF.

The chain employs TRBV4-2 and TRBJ2-5, with D possibly TRBD2 on 5 matching bases. CDR3 length: 16 amino acids. The V end was cut by 0 bases, the J end by 4 bases, with 15 bases between. CDR1 is LGHNA, CDR2 YNFKEQ, per germline. CDR3 loop: CASSQEPAEHSETQYF. The CDR3 nucleotides read TGTGCCAGCAGCCAAGAGCCAGCGGAGCATTCAGAGACCCAGTACTTC.

The J gene is TRBJ1-2, the V gene TRBV18; 9 positions match TRBD1. Germline loops: CDR1 KGHSH, CDR2 LQKENI. Trimming at V came to 2 bases and at J to 4 bases, leaving 5 bases not matched to a gene. This CDR3 is built from 15 residues. The CDR3 DNA follows: TGTGCCAGCTCACCATACAGGGGGCGGATCTATGGCTACACCTTC. Amino acids: CASSPYRGRIYGYTF.